Detailed here is one TCR beta chain. The data were taken from a study of T cells in Graves' hyperthyroidism and ophthalmopathy. The source material, RNA transcripts, was used to amplify TCR beta CDR3 regions. Initially, a first-round RT-PCR of the TCR CDR3 employed the HTBI primer set. TCRdb itself ran the multiplex PCR reads through MiXCR, one entry per CDR3 protein. The sample yields around 420,000 distinct CDR3 sequences, around 16% seen once. Per the germline V gene, CDR1 is SGHVS and CDR2 is FQNEAQ. This CDR3 contains 17 residues. The V end lost 5 bases, the J end lost 0 bases, and 14 bases lay between the germline ends.

The rearrangement uses TRBV7-8 and TRBJ2-6; possibly TRBD1 for D (6 bases). The clonotype originates from a woman aged 18 to 35 with Graves' hyperthyroidism. Sequenced material: blood. The CDR3 DNA sequence: TGTGCCAGCAGCGAACAGGGCCCAACCTCTGGGGCCAACGTCCTGACTTTC. Translation: CASSEQGPTSGANVLTF.